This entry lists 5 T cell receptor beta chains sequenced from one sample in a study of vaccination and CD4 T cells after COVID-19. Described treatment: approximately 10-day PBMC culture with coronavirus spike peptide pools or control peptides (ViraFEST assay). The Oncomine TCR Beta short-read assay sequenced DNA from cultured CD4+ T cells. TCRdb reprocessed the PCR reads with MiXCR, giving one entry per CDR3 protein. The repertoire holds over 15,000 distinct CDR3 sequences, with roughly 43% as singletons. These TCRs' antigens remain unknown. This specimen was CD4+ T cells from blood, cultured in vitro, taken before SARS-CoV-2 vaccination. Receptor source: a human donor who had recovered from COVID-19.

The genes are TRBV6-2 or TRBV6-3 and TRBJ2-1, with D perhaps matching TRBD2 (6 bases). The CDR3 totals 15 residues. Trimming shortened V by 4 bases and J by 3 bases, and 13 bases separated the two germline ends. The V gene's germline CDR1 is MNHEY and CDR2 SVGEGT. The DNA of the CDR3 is TGTGCCAGCAGTTTATTTAGCGGACACTACAATGAGCAGTTCTTC. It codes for CASSLFSGHYNEQFF.

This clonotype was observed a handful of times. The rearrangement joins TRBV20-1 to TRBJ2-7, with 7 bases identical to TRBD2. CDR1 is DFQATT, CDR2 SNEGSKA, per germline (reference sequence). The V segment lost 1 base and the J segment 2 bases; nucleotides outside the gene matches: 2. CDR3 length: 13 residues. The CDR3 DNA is TGCAGTGCTAGAGGGGAGGGAACCTACGAGCAGTACTTC. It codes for CSARGEGTYEQYF.

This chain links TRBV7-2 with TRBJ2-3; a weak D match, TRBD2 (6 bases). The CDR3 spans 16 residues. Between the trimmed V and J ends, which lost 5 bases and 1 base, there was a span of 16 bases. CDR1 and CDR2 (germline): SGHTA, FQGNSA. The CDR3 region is CASSRLRERGTDTQYF. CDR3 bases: TGTGCCAGCAGCCGCCTCCGCGAGCGGGGCACAGATACGCAGTATTTT.

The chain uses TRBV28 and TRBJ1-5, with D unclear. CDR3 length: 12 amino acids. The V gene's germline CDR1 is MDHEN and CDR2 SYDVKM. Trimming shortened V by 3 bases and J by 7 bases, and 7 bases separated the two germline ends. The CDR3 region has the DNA TGTGCCAGCAGTTTTATAGCCCAGCCCCAGCATTTT. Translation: CASSFIAQPQHF.

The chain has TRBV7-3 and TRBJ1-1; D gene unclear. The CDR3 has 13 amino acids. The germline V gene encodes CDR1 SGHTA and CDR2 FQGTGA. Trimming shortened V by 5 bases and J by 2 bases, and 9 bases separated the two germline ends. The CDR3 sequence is CASSQDRNTEAFF. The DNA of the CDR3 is TGTGCCAGCAGCCAGGACCGAAACACTGAAGCTTTCTTT. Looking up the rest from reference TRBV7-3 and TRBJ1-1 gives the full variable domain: GAGVSQTPSNKVTEKGKYVELRCDPISGHTALYWYRQSLGQGPEFLIYFQGTGAADDSGLPNDRFFAVRPEGSVSTLKIQRTERGDSAVYLCASSQDRNTEAFFGQGTRLTVV.